The 2 T cell receptor beta chains below were found in one sample sequenced in a study of T cell responses to AZD1222 COVID-19 vaccine (dated by TCRdb to the early 2020s). Receptor amplification or capture employed the immunoSEQ multiplex PCR assay. In TCRdb, the immuneACCESS table is reduced to in-frame sequences with V and J assigned. These tables do not hold every clone; where another copy was compared, an unresolved V gene accounts for under half, and the others remain unexplained. A total of over 95,000 clones appear in this sample, approximately 90% of them only once. The biggest ten clones account for more than 10% of the sample. The time point label, as the study defines it: baseline before first vaccination. The sequences come from peripheral blood, collected on day 0 of AZD1222 vaccination. Receptors originate from an adult in good health.

The J gene is TRBJ2-5, the V gene TRBV4-1; unclear D gene. The germline V gene encodes CDR1 MGHRA and CDR2 YSYEKL. V was trimmed by 1 base and J by 4 bases, leaving 4 bases between them. The CDR3 totals 12 residues. CDR3 nucleotides: TGCGCCAGCAGCCAAGGAGTAGAGACCCAGTACTTC. Encoded protein: CASSQGVETQYF.

A single count supports this clone. The chain employs TRBV7-9 and TRBJ1-2; D gene unclear. The CDR3 is 12 amino acids. The germline V and J ends were trimmed by 5 bases and 8 bases, with 12 bases remaining between them. Germline loops: CDR1 SEHNR, CDR2 FQNEAQ (reference sequence). The CDR3 nucleotides read TGTGCCAGCAGCCCCGAGACTCTCGGCTACACCTTC. Translating it yields CASSPETLGYTF.